What follows are 17 T cell receptor beta chains derived from one specimen sequenced in a study of monozygotic twins with cystic fibrosis (dated by TCRdb to about 2021). Library preparation employed the immunoSEQ multiplex PCR assay. This is the immuneACCESS table as TCRdb keeps it, with only in-frame sequences that have V and J called. A part of the clones is gone; compared with another copy, unresolved V genes explain less than half, and the rest is unexplained. A total of about 24,000 clones appear in this sample, approximately 90% of them only once. Roughly 0.3% of the sample lies in the top ten. What was sequenced was blood. These TCRs come from a girl aged 2 to 10 with cystic fibrosis.

The rearrangement uses TRBV18 and TRBJ2-7, with a tentative D call TRBD1 (6 bases). With 3 bases removed from V and 7 bases from J, the gap between germline ends came to 28 bases. Germline V gene lookup returns CDR1 KGHSH and CDR2 LQKENI. There are 18 residues in the CDR3. This CDR3 reads CASSPRFDSRDRIFEQYF. CDR3 DNA: TGTGCCAGCTCACCTCGGTTCGACTCGCGAGACAGGATATTTGAGCAGTACTTC.

The chain recombines TRBV6-1 with TRBJ1-1, with D perhaps matching TRBD1 (5 bases). Germline assignment: CDR1 MNHNS and CDR2 SASEGT. This CDR3 is 14 amino acids long. V dropped 4 bases and J dropped 6 bases, with 15 bases sitting between them. CDR3 amino acids: CASSAIQASSEAFF. The CDR3 nucleotides read TGTGCCAGCAGTGCAATACAGGCGAGCTCTGAAGCTTTCTTT.

The rearrangement links TRBV7-2 to TRBJ2-2; a possible D gene is TRBD2 (5 bases). Trimming left V 1 base short and J 8 bases short, with 17 bases between. In germline, CDR1 is SGHTA, CDR2 FQGNSA. This CDR3 spans 16 amino acids. CDR3 nucleotides: TGTGCCAGCAGCTTAGTCGGTTGGGGAGACTCTGGGGAGCTGTTTTTT. Protein product: CASSLVGWGDSGELFF.

The rearrangement joins TRBV10-3 to TRBJ2-3; TRBD1 might be the D (6 bases). The CDR3 extends over 15 amino acids. Germline-derived CDR1 and CDR2 are ENHRY and SYGVKD. The germline V and J ends were trimmed by 6 bases and 3 bases, with 16 bases remaining between them. The CDR3 DNA sequence: TGTGCCATCAGCACTACGGACAGAAGTACAGATACGCAGTATTTT. Its translation is CAISTTDRSTDTQYF.

The rearrangement links TRBV29-1 to TRBJ1-5, with D unclear. V lost 7 bases to trimming and J lost 0 bases, with 16 bases between them. The CDR3 consists of 15 residues. CDR1 SQVTM and CDR2 ANQGSEA come from the germline V gene. This CDR3 reads CSEDGHFFSNQPQHF. The CDR3 bases are TGCAGCGAAGACGGCCATTTTTTTAGCAATCAGCCCCAGCATTTT.

The chain uses TRBV7-9 and TRBJ1-1; 7 bases match TRBD1. From germline, CDR1 is SEHNR and CDR2 FQNEAQ (reference sequence). With 5 bases clipped from V and 0 bases from J, the junction kept 9 bases outside the gene matches. The CDR3 runs to 16 residues. The CDR3 nucleotides read TGTGCCAGCAGCCCAGGGGGGGTTCTGGTGAACACTGAAGCTTTCTTT. This encodes CASSPGGVLVNTEAFF.

The chain has TRBV20-1 and TRBJ2-5; D could derive from TRBD1 or TRBD2 (6 bases each). The length of the CDR3 is 11 residues. Germline V gene sequence: CDR1 DFQATT, CDR2 SNEGSKA (reference sequence). Between the trimmed V and J ends, which lost 5 bases and 7 bases, there was a span of 11 bases. CDR3 region: CSAGGRGTQYF. The CDR3 DNA reads as TGCAGTGCTGGGGGGCGGGGGACCCAGTACTTC.

A few counts support this clone. The V call is TRBV20-1, the J call TRBJ1-2; no clear D gene. V was cut by 3 bases and J by 7 bases, with 9 bases left in between. Looked up from germline, CDR1 is DFQATT and CDR2 is SNEGSKA (reference sequence). This CDR3 has 11 residues. This chain's CDR3 is CSASVYPGYTF. The CDR3 nucleotides read TGCAGTGCTAGTGTATACCCTGGCTACACCTTC.

The chain couples TRBV7-2 to TRBJ2-7, with 10 bases lining up with TRBD1. There are 15 residues in the CDR3. Germline CDR1 reads SGHTA; CDR2 reads FQGNSA. The V gene end was trimmed by 5 bases and the J gene end by 5 bases; junction bases not matched to a gene: 9. CDR3 region: CASSAPGQGMNEQYF. Written as DNA, the CDR3 is TGTGCCAGCAGCGCGCCGGGACAGGGGATGAACGAGCAGTACTTC.

This clone has only a few counts. V usage is TRBV2 and J usage is TRBJ1-2; the match to TRBD1 covers 7 bases. Germline V gene lookup returns CDR1 SNHLY and CDR2 FYNNEI. The CDR3 contains 15 residues. The V and J ends lost 5 bases and 5 bases, in that order; junction bases with no gene match: 11. CDR3: CASSIPGTESYGYTF. CDR3 coding DNA: TGTGCCAGCAGTATACCCGGGACAGAGTCTTATGGCTACACCTTC.

This clone was recorded only once. J is TRBJ2-7 and V is TRBV7-2; D possibly corresponds to TRBD2 (6 bases). V was trimmed by 4 bases and J by 3 bases, leaving 16 bases between them. Germline V gene sequence: CDR1 SGHTA, CDR2 FQGNSA. This CDR3 has 15 amino acids. The CDR3 protein is CASSSRAGTNYEQYF. The CDR3 DNA sequence: TGTGCCAGCAGCTCCAGGGCGGGAACTAACTACGAGCAGTACTTC.

This clone was found once. The chain joins TRBV20-1 to TRBJ2-3, with D maybe TRBD2 (6 bases). V lost 4 bases and J lost 8, with 10 bases in between. There are 11 residues in the CDR3. Germline CDR1 DFQATT, CDR2 SNEGSKA (reference sequence). This CDR3 is CSANRGGTQYF. As DNA, the CDR3 is TGCAGTGCTAATAGGGGAGGTACGCAGTATTTT.

The genes are TRBV2 and TRBJ1-2; D is undetermined. Germline V gene data show CDR1 as SNHLY and CDR2 as FYNNEI. CDR3 length: 15 amino acids. The V end lost 3 bases, the J end lost 3 bases, and 14 bases lay between the germline ends. The CDR3 here is CASSDSIGFDYGYTF. For the CDR3, the DNA is TGTGCCAGCAGTGATAGTATAGGGTTCGACTATGGCTACACCTTC.

The CDR3 DNA is TGTGCCAGTAGTCCCCGCAGGGAAGAAAATCAGCCCCAGCATTTT. Residues: CASSPRREENQPQHF. V usage is TRBV19 and J usage is TRBJ1-5; D is perhaps TRBD1 (5 bases). In germline, CDR1 is LNHDA, CDR2 SQIVND (reference sequence). V was shortened by 5 bases and J by 4 bases, with 15 bases between the two germline ends. This CDR3 is built from 15 residues.

Points on this clone: A read error may produce the germline difference seen at one junction end. The chain combines TRBV14 with TRBJ1-2; D is uncertain. The CDR3 is 14 residues long. The germline V gene has CDR1 SGHDN and CDR2 FVKESK. The CDR3 reads CAGSPSPARVGYTF. DNA of the CDR3: TGTGCCGGCAGCCCCTCCCCAGCTAGAGTTGGCTACACCTTC.

V gene TRBV7-2 combines with J gene TRBJ2-5; TRBD2 is a possible D gene (7 bases). Trimming removed 4 bases at V and 5 bases at J, with 23 bases between. Germline-derived CDR1 and CDR2 are SGHTA and FQGNSA. The CDR3 extends over 17 amino acids. The CDR3 nucleotides read TGTGCCAGCAGCTCAGACGGTGCGGGGGCCGGTAGGGAGACCCAGTACTTC. This sequence encodes CASSSDGAGAGRETQYF.

The chain employs TRBV4-3 and TRBJ1-3; possible D gene TRBD1, 6 bases. The CDR3 is 17 amino acids. Deletions cut 0 bases from V and 3 bases from J, with 15 bases between. Germline lookup yields CDR1 LGHNA and CDR2 YSLEER. CDR3 bases: TGCGCCAGCAGCCAAGATTTAGGGCAGGGGTATGGAAACACCATATATTTT. Translating gives CASSQDLGQGYGNTIYF.